Following are 18 T cell receptor beta chains from one sample sequenced in a study of blood T cell repertoires in COVID-19. Sequenced by immunoSEQ multiplex PCR; TCRdb stores in-frame clones only, minus some. The repertoire holds tens of thousands of clones, with just under 85% as singletons. Source material: peripheral blood. These receptors all stem from a man between 60 and 75 years old with acute or convalescent COVID-19.

This chain connects TRBV19 to TRBJ1-6, with D uncertain. Germline values: CDR1 LNHDA, CDR2 SQIVND (reference sequence). The CDR3 length is 12 residues. The ends were cut back, 7 bases at V and 5 bases at J, with 6 bases in the middle. The CDR3 DNA sequence: TGTGCCAGTACAAGAGATAATTCACCCCTCCACTTT. Amino acids: CASTRDNSPLHF. The entire variable domain, with the rest obtained from reference TRBV19 and TRBJ1-6, is as follows: DGGITQSPKYLFRKEGQNVTLSCEQNLNHDAMYWYRQDPGQGLRLIYYSQIVNDFQKGDIAEGYSVSREKKESFPLTVTSAQKNPTAFYLCASTRDNSPLHFGNGTRLTVT.

V is TRBV7-9 and J is TRBJ2-5; 9 bases are a match to TRBD1. V lost 9 bases to trimming and J lost 5 bases; unmatched junction nucleotides: 4. CDR3 length: 12 amino acids. Germline CDR1 is SEHNR and CDR2 is FQNEAQ (reference sequence). This chain's CDR3 is CASLQGAETQYF. The CDR3 DNA is TGTGCCAGTTTACAGGGGGCGGAGACCCAGTACTTC.

This rearrangement joins TRBV11-1 to TRBJ1-1; maybe TRBD1 (5 bases). The V end was cut by 3 bases, the J end by 4 bases, with 12 bases between. CDR3 length: 14 amino acids. Germline-derived CDR1 and CDR2 are SGHAT and FQDESV (reference sequence). CDR3 region: CASSLGRGSTEAFF. CDR3 nucleotides: TGTGCCAGCAGCTTGGGGCGGGGGAGCACTGAAGCTTTCTTT.

The count of this clone is one. The rearrangement links TRBV6-5 to TRBJ2-5; D remains ambiguous. Germline V lookup: CDR1 MNHEY, CDR2 SVGAGI. This CDR3 has 13 amino acids. V lost 5 bases and J 5 bases, leaving 12 bases between the germline ends. The CDR3 DNA follows: TGTGCCAGCAGTCCCTCCACTTTTGAGACCCAGTACTTC. Amino acid sequence: CASSPSTFETQYF.

The chain joins TRBV20-1 to TRBJ2-1; possible D gene TRBD1, 7 bases. CDR3 length: 11 amino acids. CDR1 and CDR2 from the germline V gene are DFQATT and SNEGSKA (reference sequence). V shed 7 bases and J shed 16 bases, with 20 bases lying between them. CDR3 sequence: CSVPWRDREFF. The CDR3 DNA reads as TGCAGTGTCCCCTGGAGGGACAGAGAATTCTTC.

V gene TRBV4-1 combines with J gene TRBJ1-2, with a tentative D call TRBD1 (6 bases). Trimming took off 1 base at V and 7 bases at J, with 22 bases between the two ends. The CDR3 has 17 residues. Germline CDR1 and CDR2: MGHRA and YSYEKL. Here the CDR3 reads CASSQVGSGGFRPGYTF. For the CDR3, the DNA is TGCGCCAGCAGCCAAGTTGGGTCGGGGGGCTTCCGTCCTGGCTACACCTTC.

V gene TRBV5-8 combines with J gene TRBJ2-1, with D possibly being TRBD1 (6 bases). The germline V gene has CDR1 SGHTS and CDR2 YDEGEE. V was cut by 4 bases and J by 4 bases, with 24 bases left in between. The CDR3 has 18 amino acids. Here the CDR3 reads CASSAGFGRGDAYNEQFF. Written as DNA, the CDR3 is TGTGCCAGCAGCGCTGGGTTCGGCAGGGGAGACGCGTACAATGAGCAGTTCTTC.

The gene calls are TRBV27 and TRBJ2-1; tentative D call: TRBD1 (6 bases). Germline CDR1 reads MNHEY; CDR2 reads SMNVEV (reference sequence). CDR3 length: 14 residues. V gave up 3 bases and J gave up 6 bases, with 12 bases separating them. This CDR3 reads CASSFRGAVNEQFF. The CDR3 coding sequence is TGTGCCAGCAGTTTCAGGGGCGCTGTCAATGAGCAGTTCTTC.

The CDR3 here is CASSQDRRTLSPLHF. CDR3 in DNA: TGCGCCAGCAGCCAAGATAGGAGGACCCTTTCACCCCTCCACTTT. The rearrangement links TRBV4-1 to TRBJ1-6; D not certain. The CDR3 is made up of 15 amino acids. Germline V gene lookup returns CDR1 MGHRA and CDR2 YSYEKL. V was pared by 0 bases and J by 9 bases, with 12 bases between.

V usage is TRBV5-8 and J usage is TRBJ2-7; 7 nucleotides match TRBD1. CDR1 is SGHTS, CDR2 YDEGEE, per germline. This CDR3 is 14 amino acids long. V lost 0 bases, J lost 3 bases, and 3 bases stayed unmatched. The CDR3 coding sequence is TGTGCCAGCAGCTTGGACAGGGGTATCTACGAGCAGTACTTC. Its protein product is CASSLDRGIYEQYF.

The chain carries TRBV6-5 and TRBJ2-3; 9 bases agree with TRBD1. CDR1 and CDR2 (germline): MNHEY, SVGAGI. The CDR3 covers 14 residues. With V trimmed by 11 bases and J by 4 bases, 10 bases remained unmatched. In DNA, the CDR3 is TGTGCCGCTGCCACAGGGGGCGGTTCAGATACGCAGTATTTT. Its translation: CAAATGGGSDTQYF.

The chain recombines TRBV19 with TRBJ2-5; D possibly corresponds to TRBD2 (5 bases). CDR1 is LNHDA and CDR2 is SQIVND in the germline V gene (reference sequence). Trimming took off 8 bases at V and 3 bases at J, with 16 bases between the two ends. This CDR3 has 14 residues. The CDR3 coding sequence is TGTGCCAGTTGGAGCCTCCGAGGGAAAGAGACCCAGTACTTC. Protein: CASWSLRGKETQYF.

This chain links TRBV24-1 with TRBJ2-5, with D possibly being TRBD1 (5 bases). Deletions cut 4 bases from V and 4 bases from J, with 9 bases between. The CDR3 length is 13 residues. The V gene's germline CDR1 is KGHDR and CDR2 SFDVKD. Here the CDR3 reads CATSEQDRETQYF. The CDR3 bases are TGTGCCACCAGTGAACAAGACAGAGAGACCCAGTACTTC.

Points on this clone: The same CDR3 is also encoded by other DNA sequences in this sample. The genes are TRBV6-5 and TRBJ1-1, with D unclear. This CDR3 is built from 15 residues. V lost 0 bases, J lost 1 base, and 9 bases lay in between. Germline lookup yields CDR1 MNHEY and CDR2 SVGAGI. This chain's CDR3 is CASSYSREGNTEAFF. The CDR3 coding sequence is TGTGCCAGCAGTTACTCGAGAGAGGGGAACACTGAAGCTTTCTTT.

The chain has TRBV10-3 and TRBJ2-1, with 7 bases fitting TRBD2. Unmatched junction bases numbered 1, after V lost 5 bases and J lost 0 bases. This CDR3 region has 14 residues. The germline gives CDR1 ENHRY, CDR2 SYGVKD. CDR3 DNA sequence: TGTGCCATCAGTTGGACTAGCTCCTACAATGAGCAGTTCTTC. This codes for CAISWTSSYNEQFF.

The rearrangement uses TRBV7-9 and TRBJ1-3; 8 bases are a match to TRBD1. The CDR3 has 15 residues. Losses at the gene ends were 5 bases for V and 4 bases for J; bases not matched to a gene: 7. CDR1 is SEHNR and CDR2 is FQNEAQ in the germline V gene (reference sequence). The CDR3 DNA is TGTGCCAGCAGCCATCCCCGGACAGGGGGAAACACCATATATTTT. Translated: CASSHPRTGGNTIYF.

The V call is TRBV24-1, the J call TRBJ2-2, with a tentative D call TRBD2 (6 bases). V was clipped by 3 bases and J by 3 bases, with 10 bases between them. Germline-derived CDR1 and CDR2 are KGHDR and SFDVKD. The CDR3 totals 15 residues. CDR3 in amino acids: CATSDRDFHTGELFF. DNA for the CDR3: TGTGCCACCAGTGATCGGGACTTTCACACCGGGGAGCTGTTTTTT.

V and J are TRBV28 and TRBJ1-1; 7 bases map to TRBD1. V trimming: 2 bases; J trimming: 0 bases; junction bases outside the gene matches: 3. The CDR3 extends over 15 amino acids. Germline CDR1 and CDR2: MDHEN and SYDVKM. The CDR3 DNA sequence: TGTGCCAGCAGTTTACCGGACAGGATGAACACTGAAGCTTTCTTT. Its protein product is CASSLPDRMNTEAFF. Using reference TRBV28 and TRBJ1-1 for the parts outside the CDR3, the full variable domain is DVKVTQSSRYLVKRTGEKVFLECVQDMDHENMFWYRQDPGLGLRLIYFSYDVKMKEKGDIPEGYSVSREKKERFSLILESASTNQTSMYLCASSLPDRMNTEAFFGQGTRLTVV.